This TCR beta chain came from a study of blood T cell repertoires in COVID-19. Study-level information: The samples span acute and convalescent COVID-19 from the United States, Italy and Spain.

This clone appeared once. The assay was immunoSEQ multiplex PCR, and TCRdb's table has in-frame clones only and misses some. Of some 250,000 clones in the sample, roughly nine tenths are singletons; the top ten hold more than 1%. Researchers sorted participants into cohorts using their self-reported clinical history. CDR1 and CDR2 from the germline V gene are LGHNA and YSLEER. The trim removed 1 base at V and 5 bases at J, leaving 5 bases unmatched. There are 15 residues in the CDR3. This TCR was sampled from a human donor in a cohort exposed to, infected with or recovered from COVID-19 (not recorded which). The donor label of this sample is uncertain. This chain links TRBV4-3 with TRBJ2-7; TRBD2 agrees at 10 bases. Sequencing was carried out using PBMCs or T cells enriched from blood (not recorded which). The CDR3 coding sequence is TGCGCCAGCAGCCAAGGGCTAGCGGGGGCAAACGAGCAGTACTTC. This gives the protein CASSQGLAGANEQYF.